This T cell receptor (beta chain) was observed in a study of T cell responses to AZD1222 COVID-19 vaccine (dated by TCRdb to the early 2020s). In terms of the full investigation: AZD1222 recipients with second doses at about 4 weeks or about 12 weeks were pooled, because spike-specific TCR depth and breadth did not differ between schedules. Trial participants were enrolled by age into 18-55, 56-69 and 70-plus year subgroups, with around 140, 26 and 57 TCR-sequenced participants respectively. TCR sequencing was performed for over 230 trial participants, of whom around 200 were given two doses of AZD1222 and approximately 25 were given two doses of MenACWY control vaccine. Broader findings and caveats from the paper: Reportedly, almost half of the unique spike-specific TCRs recognized epitopes lying outside the regions that are mutated in the B.1.351 and B.1.1.7 variants. Because no samples from the day 14 peak response were available, repertoires could be characterized only after the peak T cell response. Most participants were white British and females outnumbered males, and the authors suggested that clonal diversity may have been underestimated. In the small 56-69-year group, the increase in depth fell short of significance, most likely because of low power. The vaccine-associated CD4 TCRs covered the entire spike protein, and the dominant responses fell in regions 160-218 and 743-854. Conclusions about previously exposed vaccinees are limited, since just five to seven AZD1222 recipients were seropositive for SARS-CoV-2 at baseline. After two AZD1222 doses, spike-specific TCR breadth and depth were significantly higher than at day 0 and than in MenACWY recipients.

The sample's time point label, decoded: baseline before first vaccination. Vaccinee samples were obtained from the UK trials COV001 and COV002, which included a single-blind randomized controlled phase 2/3 trial of AZD1222 (ChAdOx1 nCoV-19) in healthy adults. For TCRbeta chain sequencing, PBMC samples were collected from trial participants at day 0 and at day 28 after the second dose. The CDR3 regions of human TCRbeta chains were analyzed by immunosequencing. The original pipeline was this. Repertoire TCRs were matched against a reference library of SARS-CoV-2-specific TCRs generated with the MIRA antigen-specificity platform. Breadth was defined as the fraction of unique TCRs that were SARS-CoV-2-associated, and depth was defined as the fraction of total T cells that were SARS-CoV-2-associated. Using the MIRA data, each spike-specific TCR was assigned both to the spike region to which the TCR was reactive and to a CD4 or CD8 class. Log10-transformed breadth and depth values were compared by one-way ANOVA with Sidak's multiple comparisons tests. TCRdb holds this immuneACCESS table with in-frame rearrangements only. Some clones are missing; in checked studies, unresolved V genes explain under half, and the rest has no known cause. V, J and clone size were drawn from that table, and D and trimming were deduced from the DNA. This sample lists 100,000 to 150,000 clones; more than 75% were detected once. The biggest ten clones account for around 20% of the sample.

With regard to this clone: Which antigen it targets is not known. Qualities for individual bases were not recorded, and no much larger clone is one base off.

Sequences were derived from peripheral blood, sampled on day 0 of AZD1222 vaccination. The sequence was collected from an adult in good health.

DNA sequence: TGCGCCAGCAGCTTCGGATCAACTAATGAAAAACTGTTTTTT. It translates as CASSFGSTNEKLFF. The sequence is built from TRBV5-1 and TRBJ1-4, with the D gene not clear enough to name. CDR1 SGHRS and CDR2 YFSETQ are derived from the germline V gene. V and J are truncated by 2 bases and 0 bases respectively, leaving an intervening sequence of 5 bases. The CDR3 numbers 14 residues from cysteine through phenylalanine. The CDR3 DNA has 42 bases and is translated from base 1.